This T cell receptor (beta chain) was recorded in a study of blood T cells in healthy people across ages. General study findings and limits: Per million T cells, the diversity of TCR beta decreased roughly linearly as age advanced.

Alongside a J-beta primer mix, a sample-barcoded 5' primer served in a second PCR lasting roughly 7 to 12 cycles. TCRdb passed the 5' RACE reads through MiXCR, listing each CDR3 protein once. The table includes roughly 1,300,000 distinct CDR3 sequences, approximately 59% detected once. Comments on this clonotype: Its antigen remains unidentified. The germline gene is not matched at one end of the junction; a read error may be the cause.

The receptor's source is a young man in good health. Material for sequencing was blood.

Here the CDR3 reads CASGQVARDGDEKLFF. CDR3 bases: TGTGCCAGCGGCCAGGTAGCCCGGGACGGTGATGAAAAACTGTTTTTT. This chain joins TRBV4-2 and TRBJ1-4, with D possibly matching TRBD1 (5 bases). CDR1 and CDR2 from the germline V gene are LGHNA and YNFKEQ. The CDR3 spans 16 residues.